This record looks at one T cell receptor beta chain sequence and its context. The data belong to a study of PD-L1 blockade in urothelial cancer. Germline CDR1 reads SEHNR; CDR2 reads FQNEAQ (reference sequence). The CDR3 covers 13 residues. V was pared by 4 bases and J by 4 bases, with 2 bases of the junction left unmatched. TCRdb keeps only in-frame clones here, not all; method: immunoSEQ multiplex PCR. The profile covers roughly 48,000 clones, with approximately 87% appearing a single time and about 6% taken by the ten largest. The source is a man aged 40-49 years with urothelial cancer. The chain is built from TRBV7-9 and TRBJ2-5; the match to TRBD1 covers 8 bases. The sample in question was PBMCs, obtained around atezolizumab (anti-PD-L1) treatment. The CDR3 DNA sequence: TGTGCCAGCAGCTCGACAGGGGTAGAGACCCAGTACTTC. Amino acid sequence: CASSSTGVETQYF.